These 24 T cell receptor beta chains originate from one sample sequenced in a study of blood T cell repertoires in COVID-19. Profiling relied on immunoSEQ multiplex PCR, and the TCRdb table lists in-frame clones only, not all of them. Of roughly 150,000 clones in the sample, roughly 90% were seen once. Sequencing was performed on peripheral blood. All receptors come from a man aged 60 to 75 with active or convalescent COVID-19.

This chain joins TRBV6-4 and TRBJ1-6; D remains ambiguous. CDR1 is MRHNA, CDR2 SNTAGT, per germline. The CDR3 is 14 amino acids. The V end was cut by 6 bases, the J end by 8 bases, with 14 bases between. This CDR3 reads CASSLDPSDSPLHF. DNA for the CDR3: TGTGCCAGCAGCCTTGACCCTAGTGATTCACCCCTCCACTTT.

The chain is built from TRBV5-1 and TRBJ1-2; 8 nucleotides agree with TRBD1. V trimming: 4 bases; J trimming: 5 bases; junction bases outside the gene matches: 10. This CDR3 contains 15 residues. Germline V gene sequence: CDR1 SGHRS, CDR2 YFSETQ. The CDR3 DNA follows: TGCGCCAGCAGCCCGGAGACAGGGGCTGGTTATGGCTACACCTTC. This encodes CASSPETGAGYGYTF.

This clone was recorded only once. The rearrangement links TRBV6-2 or TRBV6-3 to TRBJ2-3; 13 bases line up with TRBD2. Trimming removed 2 bases from V and 3 bases from J; junction bases left unmatched: 5. The germline CDR1 and CDR2 sequences are MNHEY and SVGEGT. The CDR3 spans 17 residues. The CDR3, as DNA: TGTGCCAGCAGTTACCCCGAGGGACTAGCGGGAACAGATACGCAGTATTTT. This gives the protein CASSYPEGLAGTDTQYF.

The V and J genes are TRBV5-1 and TRBJ1-2; 8 bases match TRBD1. Trimming at V came to 3 bases and at J to 7 bases, leaving 8 bases not matched to a gene. The germline V gene has CDR1 SGHRS and CDR2 YFSETQ. The CDR3 is made up of 14 amino acids. The CDR3 protein is CASSSTGVSGGYTF. The CDR3 region has the DNA TGCGCCAGCAGCTCGACAGGGGTGTCAGGTGGCTACACCTTC.

V is TRBV7-8 and J is TRBJ1-2, with 8 bases matching TRBD1. The CDR3 contains 14 residues. The V segment lost 2 bases and the J segment 4 bases; nucleotides outside the gene matches: 3. The germline CDR1 and CDR2 sequences are SGHVS and FQNEAQ. For the CDR3, the DNA is TGTGCCAGCAGCTTATCCGACAGGGGCTATGGCTACACCTTC. Protein sequence: CASSLSDRGYGYTF.

This sequence joins TRBV7-9 and TRBJ2-7; 7 bases fit TRBD1. Germline CDR1 is SEHNR and CDR2 is FQNEAQ (reference sequence). V gave up 0 bases and J gave up 6 bases; unmatched junction bases: 8. CDR3 length: 15 residues. The CDR3 spells CASSLATGQAGEQYF. In nucleotides, the CDR3 is TGTGCCAGCAGCTTAGCGACAGGGCAGGCAGGCGAGCAGTACTTC.

The V and J genes are TRBV18 and TRBJ2-7, with TRBD2 matching over 7 bases. Germline V gene lookup returns CDR1 KGHSH and CDR2 LQKENI. This CDR3 region has 15 residues. Trimming took 3 bases from V and 4 from J; bases not matched to a gene: 9. The CDR3 DNA follows: TGTGCCAGCTCACCTTCGTCCCGGGACTATTACGAGCAGTACTTC. Protein product: CASSPSSRDYYEQYF.

J is TRBJ1-2 and V is TRBV27; 9 bases fit TRBD1. This CDR3 spans 14 amino acids. CDR1 and CDR2 (germline): MNHEY, SMNVEV (reference sequence). The trim removed 9 bases at V and 8 bases at J, leaving 13 bases unmatched. This CDR3 is CASLPGQGKEGYTF. The CDR3 DNA is TGTGCCAGTTTACCGGGACAGGGAAAAGAAGGCTACACCTTC.

V usage is TRBV12-3 or TRBV12-4 and J usage is TRBJ1-1; D unclear. V shed 4 bases and J shed 7 bases, with 13 bases lying between them. This CDR3 has 13 residues. The CDR3 loop reads CASSWIGTDEAFF. The CDR3 nucleotides read TGTGCCAGCAGTTGGATAGGTACAGATGAAGCTTTCTTT.

This chain joins TRBV7-9 and TRBJ2-3; D might be TRBD2 (6 bases). Trimming removed 11 bases at V and 0 bases at J, with 15 bases between. CDR3 length equals 14 residues. Germline V gene sequence: CDR1 SEHNR, CDR2 FQNEAQ (reference sequence). The CDR3 DNA sequence: TGTGCCTCATCGACGGGGGTGAGCACAGATACGCAGTATTTT. Translation: CASSTGVSTDTQYF.

The CDR3 coding sequence is TGTGCCACCAGTGATTTGCCCAACAGGGGGGCTAATGAAAAACTGTTTTTT. It encodes CATSDLPNRGANEKLFF. The V call is TRBV24-1, the J call TRBJ1-4, with 8 nucleotides matching TRBD1. Germline V CDR1 and CDR2: KGHDR, SFDVKD. The CDR3 has 17 residues. With 0 bases clipped from V and 3 bases from J, the junction kept 5 bases outside the gene matches.

V is TRBV5-1 and J is TRBJ2-1; 16 bases agree with TRBD2. Losses at the gene ends were 1 base for V and 6 bases for J; bases not matched to a gene: 10. Germline V lookup: CDR1 SGHRS, CDR2 YFSETQ. The CDR3 loop spans 19 amino acids. Here the CDR3 reads CASSLLGGLAGGPGNEQFF. The CDR3 region has the DNA TGCGCCAGCAGCTTGTTAGGGGGACTAGCGGGAGGGCCCGGCAATGAGCAGTTCTTC.

The chain has TRBV11-2 and TRBJ2-7; 7 positions agree with TRBD2. The CDR3 is 14 amino acids. V lost 1 base and J lost 4; bases outside the gene matches: 4. The germline gives CDR1 SGHAT, CDR2 FQNNGV. The CDR3 DNA reads as TGTGCCAGCAGCTTAGGCGGGGGTACTTACGAGCAGTACTTC. Encoded protein: CASSLGGGTYEQYF.

The chain is built from TRBV28 and TRBJ2-7; TRBD2 matches 9 bases. CDR1 MDHEN and CDR2 SYDVKM come from the germline V gene. The CDR3 loop spans 15 amino acids. With 4 bases clipped from V and 3 bases from J, the junction kept 7 bases outside the gene matches. CDR3 protein: CASSYATSGFYEQYF. As DNA, the CDR3 is TGTGCCAGCAGTTACGCGACTAGCGGATTCTACGAGCAGTACTTC.

A note on this clone: Distinct nucleotide sequences in the sample also encode this CDR3. The V call is TRBV5-1, the J call TRBJ1-4, with TRBD1 matching over 11 bases. The CDR3 has 15 residues. From germline, CDR1 is SGHRS and CDR2 YFSETQ. Losses at the gene ends were 4 bases for V and 7 bases for J; bases not matched to a gene: 6. The CDR3: CASSLDGTGGEKLFF. CDR3 coding DNA: TGCGCCAGCAGCCTTGACGGGACAGGGGGTGAAAAACTGTTTTTT. The full variable domain, with the rest looked up from reference TRBV5-1 and TRBJ1-4, is KAGVTQTPRYLIKTRGQQVTLSCSPISGHRSVSWYQQTPGQGLQFLFEYFSETQRNKGNFPGRFSGRQFSNSRSEMNVSTLELGDSALYLCASSLDGTGGEKLFFGSGTQLSVL.

The chain carries TRBV10-3 and TRBJ1-2, with TRBD1 matching over 8 bases. V shed 5 bases and J 3 bases; nucleotides not matched to a gene: 5. The CDR3 loop spans 14 amino acids. Germline CDR1 and CDR2: ENHRY and SYGVKD. Here the CDR3 DNA reads TGTGCCATCAGTCCTCAGGGGGCGGACTATGGCTACACCTTC. Translation: CAISPQGADYGYTF.

V usage is TRBV11-3 and J usage is TRBJ2-2, with 8 bases identical to TRBD2. Germline V lookup: CDR1 SGHNT, CDR2 YENEEA. After removal of 1 base from V and 6 bases from J, the junction contained 7 bases not matched to a gene. The CDR3 is made up of 16 amino acids. The CDR3 loop reads CASSLGGGRFAGELFF. In DNA, the CDR3 is TGTGCCAGCAGCTTAGGCGGCGGGAGGTTCGCCGGGGAGCTGTTTTTT. Complete variable domain (other parts from reference TRBV11-3 and TRBJ2-2): EAGVVQSPRYKIIEKKQPVAFWCNPISGHNTLYWYLQNLGQGPELLIRYENEEAVDDSQLPKDRFSAERLKGVDSTLKIQPAELGDSAVYLCASSLGGGRFAGELFFGEGSRLTVL.

The V call is TRBV29-1, the J call TRBJ2-1, with 11 bases identical to TRBD2. The CDR3 length is 13 residues. V lost 7 bases and J lost 8; bases outside the gene matches: 7. Germline CDR1 SQVTM, CDR2 ANQGSEA. The CDR3 protein is CSAQGLAEDEQFF. The DNA of the CDR3 is TGCAGCGCTCAGGGACTAGCGGAGGATGAGCAGTTCTTC.

With regard to this clone: This same CDR3 is encoded by further DNA sequences in the sample. The CDR3 reads CSARQGGTGELFF. CDR3 sequence (DNA): TGCAGCGCCCGACAGGGGGGGACCGGGGAGCTGTTTTTT. The rearrangement joins TRBV29-1 to TRBJ2-2; TRBD1 matches 9 bases. The CDR3 has 13 residues. J was trimmed by 5 bases and V by 7 bases; bases with no gene match: 5. Germline V gene lookup returns CDR1 SQVTM and CDR2 ANQGSEA.

The J gene is TRBJ2-7, the V gene TRBV6-2 or TRBV6-3, with a weak D call TRBD2 (6 bases). The CDR3 extends over 12 amino acids. The V end was cut by 5 bases, the J end by 3 bases, with 8 bases between. Per germline, CDR1 MNHEY and CDR2 SVGEGT. The CDR3 coding sequence is TGTGCCAGCAGTCCCGGGGGCTACGAGCAGTACTTC. It yields the protein CASSPGGYEQYF.

This clone was detected only once. This chain uses TRBV19 with TRBJ1-2, with D maybe TRBD1 (6 bases). This CDR3 region has 13 residues. V lost 6 bases and J lost 3, with 11 bases in between. Looked up from germline, CDR1 is LNHDA and CDR2 is SQIVND (reference sequence). The CDR3 DNA is TGTGCCAGTAGGACCCAGGGGTACTATGGCTACACCTTC. Amino acids: CASRTQGYYGYTF.

This chain joins TRBV7-9 and TRBJ1-1, with D hard to call. V lost 4 bases and J 2 bases, leaving 11 bases between the germline ends. This CDR3 is 14 amino acids long. CDR1 and CDR2 from the germline V gene are SEHNR and FQNEAQ (reference sequence). Here the CDR3 reads CASSSPFINTEAFF. The CDR3, as DNA: TGTGCCAGCAGCTCCCCCTTTATAAACACTGAAGCTTTCTTT.

The rearrangement joins TRBV2 to TRBJ1-5; the D gene is possibly TRBD1 (6 bases). The CDR3 runs 14 residues. The germline gives CDR1 SNHLY, CDR2 FYNNEI. The V end lost 6 bases, the J end lost 0 bases, and 9 bases lay between the germline ends. The CDR3 nucleotides are TGTGCCAGCAGAGACAGGTTTAGCAATCAGCCCCAGCATTTT. Its translation is CASRDRFSNQPQHF.

The chain is built from TRBV11-2 and TRBJ2-5; TRBD2 aligns across 7 bases. CDR3 length: 15 residues. Germline CDR1 reads SGHAT; CDR2 reads FQNNGV. J gave up 2 bases and V 4 bases, and 7 bases lay outside the gene matches. CDR3 region: CASSWGGWQQETQYF. CDR3 bases: TGTGCCAGCAGCTGGGGAGGGTGGCAGCAAGAGACCCAGTACTTC.